This T cell receptor (beta chain) was obtained from a study of shared clonotypes between healthy human individuals. On the study more broadly: The composition of the donors was a couple of women and a few men aged 18 to 49. General study points: Relative to their counterparts shared across all four donors, non-shared clonotypes exhibited diminished generation probabilities. The authors sampled blood alone, and tissue repertoires likely differ.

This clone was seen more than once but under ten times. Antigen unknown. Assay execution proceeded at the deep level. The protocol was immunoSEQ multiplex PCR, while the TCRdb copy is restricted to in-frame clones and leaves out a portion. The table records over 400,000 clones, approximately 95% of them present only once. The germline gives CDR1 SGHRS, CDR2 YFSETQ. The V segment lost 4 bases and the J segment 6 bases; nucleotides outside the gene matches: 4. CDR3 length: 14 residues. The chain has TRBV5-1 and TRBJ2-7; 13 bases agree with TRBD2. This clonotype was obtained from a woman aged 30 to 39 in good health. Sequencing was carried out using naive CD4+ T cells sorted from blood. As for subset: CD45RA+ positively selected. In nucleotides, the CDR3 is TGCGCCAGCAGCCCCGGGACTAGCGGGACCGAGCAGTACTTC. Protein product: CASSPGTSGTEQYF.